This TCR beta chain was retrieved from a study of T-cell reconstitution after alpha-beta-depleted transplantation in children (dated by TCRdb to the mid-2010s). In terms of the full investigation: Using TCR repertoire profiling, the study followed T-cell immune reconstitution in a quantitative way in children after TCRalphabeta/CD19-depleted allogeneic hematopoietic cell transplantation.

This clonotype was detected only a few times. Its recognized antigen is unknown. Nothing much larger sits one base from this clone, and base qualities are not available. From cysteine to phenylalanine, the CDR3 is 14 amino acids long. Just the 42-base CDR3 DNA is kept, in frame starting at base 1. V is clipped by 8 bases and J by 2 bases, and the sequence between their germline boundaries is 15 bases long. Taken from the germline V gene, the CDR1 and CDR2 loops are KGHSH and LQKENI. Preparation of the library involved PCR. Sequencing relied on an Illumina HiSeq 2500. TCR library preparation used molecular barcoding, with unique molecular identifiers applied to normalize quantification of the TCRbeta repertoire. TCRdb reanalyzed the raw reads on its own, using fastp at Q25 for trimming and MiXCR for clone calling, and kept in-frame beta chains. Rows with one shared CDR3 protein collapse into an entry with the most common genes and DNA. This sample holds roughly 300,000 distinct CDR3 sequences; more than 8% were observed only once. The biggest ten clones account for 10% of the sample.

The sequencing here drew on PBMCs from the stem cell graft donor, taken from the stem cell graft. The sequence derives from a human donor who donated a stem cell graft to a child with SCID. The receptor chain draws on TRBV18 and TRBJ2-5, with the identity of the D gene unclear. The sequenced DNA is TGTGCCAGCACCTATCCGGAATCGCAAGAGACCCAGTACTTC. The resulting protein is CASTYPESQETQYF.